This entry concerns a single TCR beta chain. The antigen remains unidentified. This record belongs to a study of cytomegalovirus exposure and HLA in healthy donors. Study-level information: Across some 400 genotyped donors, 81% landed in the Caucasian-associated ancestry cluster. General study results and limits: Listed as cytomegalovirus-associated were 150 or so TCR beta chains. Earlier analysis looked at TCR beta V segments, and most were productive about 87% or about 30% of the time.

Germline lookup yields CDR1 MDHEN and CDR2 SYDVKM. CDR3 size: 17 residues. V was clipped by 5 bases and J by 3 bases; unmatched bases: 8. It was with 60 Vbeta and 13 Jbeta primers that the PCR ran. The assay was immunoSEQ multiplex PCR, and TCRdb's table has in-frame clones only and misses some. The repertoire consists of approximately 130,000 clones, with under 85% occurring once and the leading ten covering 2.5% to 3.5%. The sample comprised PBMCs. This chain joins TRBV28 and TRBJ2-5, with 14 positions matching TRBD2. This TCR was recovered from a man aged 25-40 years in good health and CMV-seronegative. The CDR3 protein is CASSAQGGLAGEETQYF. The CDR3 coding sequence is TGTGCCAGCAGTGCACAGGGGGGACTAGCGGGGGAAGAGACCCAGTACTTC.